This T cell receptor beta chain was captured by sequencing in a study of OX40 agonist ivuxolimab in advanced cancers. Trimming removed 0 bases from V and 4 bases from J; junction bases left unmatched: 2. In germline, CDR1 is SGDLS, CDR2 YYNGEE. The CDR3 contains 16 residues. TCRdb's table, derived via immunoSEQ multiplex PCR, lists solely in-frame clones and lacks some. This sample carries tens of thousands of clones, roughly nine tenths of them seen once, and the ten largest clones take 2.6%. The sample was CD4+ or CD8+ T cells sorted from blood, taken in a trial of the OX40 agonist ivuxolimab. The rearrangement uses TRBV9 and TRBJ2-3, with 13 nucleotides matching TRBD2. The origin of this receptor is an adult with an advanced solid tumor such as melanoma, head and neck, liver or kidney cancer. The CDR3 nucleotides read TGTGCCAGCAGCGTAGGGACTAGCGGGAGTTCAGATACGCAGTATTTT. Translation: CASSVGTSGSSDTQYF.